This TCR beta chain is drawn from a study of T cell repertoires in cytomegalovirus infection. Study summary: Matching HLA type, along with CMV infection, was indicated by public TCR beta signatures. Findings and limits, study-wide: People with CMV and the relevant HLA were identified by cumulative public TCR beta family frequency. HLA-C-restricted CMV-specific TCR beta clonotypes prevailed in the ex vivo response.

TCRdb re-called the reads with MiXCR, one entry per CDR3 protein. The table records about 200,000 distinct CDR3 sequences, 8.5% to 10% of them present only once. This clonotype was seen only a few times. Its antigen is currently unknown. This receptor was identified in a human donor in good health (CMV status not recorded). Some clones in this sample may be carry-over from other donors' samples. The sequencing sample was made of PBMCs.

Here the CDR3 reads CASSQTGTYEQYF. CDR3 nucleotides: TGTGCCAGCAGTCAGACAGGGACGTACGAGCAGTACTTC. The V gene is TRBV28, the J gene TRBJ2-7; 7 nucleotides agree with TRBD1. The CDR3 runs to 13 residues. Germline assignment: CDR1 MDHEN and CDR2 SYDVKM. Trimming at V came to 5 bases and at J to 4 bases, leaving 5 bases not matched to a gene.